This entry features one T cell receptor beta chain sequence. Its antigen is still unknown. These data originate in a study of cytomegalovirus exposure and HLA in healthy donors. Whole-study results and caveats: Diagnosis of cytomegalovirus status made by the classifier reportedly showed high specificity and sensitivity. The authors confirmed in vitro that three CMV-associated chains were specific for CMV antigens. Some TCR beta chains (about 170 of them) were listed as cytomegalovirus-associated. Common viral pathogens seemed, in a later analysis, to connect with several of the most significant clusters.

This PCR relied on a set of 60 Vbeta primers and 13 Jbeta primers. Sequenced by immunoSEQ multiplex PCR; TCRdb stores in-frame clones only, minus some. The sample gives more than 95,000 clones, around three quarters of which show up once; around 3.6% is in the top ten. The sequencing input was PBMCs. This receptor was obtained from a man aged 40-50 years in good health and CMV-seronegative.

The DNA for the CDR3 is TGTGCCAGTAGTCAGGGGTGGAGGACTGAAGCTTTCTTT. This sequence encodes CASSQGWRTEAFF. The rearrangement uses TRBV19 and TRBJ1-1; TRBD1 might be the D (6 bases). The length of the CDR3 is 13 residues. Germline values: CDR1 LNHDA, CDR2 SQIVND (reference sequence). V lost 5 bases, J lost 5 bases, and 12 bases lay in between.